What follows are 26 T cell receptor beta chains derived from one specimen sequenced in a study of cytotoxic CD8 clonotypes in ibrutinib-treated CLL. Method: immunoSEQ multiplex PCR; TCRdb's copy keeps in-frame clones and lacks some. Seen here are 80,000 to 95,000 clones, more than 75% observed once, and the top ten hold roughly 5%. The input for sequencing was PBMCs, taken after 12 months of ibrutinib treatment. The receptor source for this set is a human donor with chronic lymphocytic leukemia.

The V and J genes are TRBV10-3 and TRBJ1-1; 10 bases map to TRBD1. Germline V gene sequence: CDR1 ENHRY, CDR2 SYGVKD. Germline trimming cut 4 bases from V and 3 bases from J; bases unmatched to any gene: 2. This CDR3 is 14 amino acids long. CDR3 protein: CAISGTGGDTEAFF. The CDR3 DNA reads TGTGCCATCAGTGGGACAGGGGGGGACACTGAAGCTTTCTTT.

The CDR3 nucleotides read TGTGCCAGCTCGCGCGGGGAACAAGAGACCCAGTACTTC. Translated, it gives CASSRGEQETQYF. The V call is TRBV18, the J call TRBJ2-5, with D possibly TRBD2 on 6 matching bases. CDR3 length: 13 amino acids. Trimming removed 6 bases at V and 2 bases at J, with 10 bases between. The V gene's germline CDR1 is KGHSH and CDR2 LQKENI.

The chain employs TRBV7-9 and TRBJ2-7; 9 nucleotides align to TRBD2. The CDR3 loop spans 19 amino acids. Germline V lookup: CDR1 SEHNR, CDR2 FQNEAQ (reference sequence). V was pared by 5 bases and J by 0 bases, with 17 bases of the junction left unmatched. CDR3 region: CASSATRPKAGGYSYEQYF. The CDR3 nucleotides are TGTGCCAGCAGCGCCACCCGCCCCAAAGCGGGAGGATACTCCTACGAGCAGTACTTC.

J is TRBJ1-4 and V is TRBV4-3; D unresolved. Germline V gives CDR1 LGHNA, CDR2 YSLEER. The CDR3 spans 11 residues. Trimming took 0 bases from V and 7 from J, leaving 0 bases between them. CDR3 loop: CASSQDEKLFF. DNA for the CDR3: TGCGCCAGCAGCCAAGATGAAAAACTGTTTTTT.

The chain has TRBV21-1 and TRBJ2-7; the table calls TRBD2, which could not be checked here. TRBV21-1 is a pseudogene locus. CDR3 length: 17 residues. The CDR3 loop reads CASSKAPPGGPDYEQYF. The CDR3 DNA reads TGTGCCAGCAGCAAAGCCCCCCCCGGAGGGCCGGACTACGAGCAGTACTTC.

The gene calls are TRBV7-2 and TRBJ1-1, with TRBD1 matching over 7 bases. Germline loops: CDR1 SGHTA, CDR2 FQGNSA. This CDR3 has 17 amino acids. V was pared by 0 bases and J by 4 bases, with 11 bases of the junction left unmatched. CDR3 DNA: TGTGCCAGCAGCTTAGCCCCAGGGGGGGGCGCGGGCACTGAAGCTTTCTTT. It yields the protein CASSLAPGGGAGTEAFF.

The chain is built from TRBV11-2 and TRBJ2-5; TRBD2 aligns across 11 bases. CDR1 and CDR2 (germline): SGHAT, FQNNGV. This CDR3 has 17 amino acids. The V segment lost 5 bases and the J segment 5 bases; nucleotides outside the gene matches: 13. The CDR3 reads CASSPPRGTSGWETQYF. The CDR3 bases are TGTGCCAGCAGCCCTCCGCGGGGGACTAGCGGATGGGAGACCCAGTACTTC.

This clone has just one count. The chain employs TRBV7-2 and TRBJ1-2; D is perhaps TRBD1 (5 bases). CDR3 length equals 12 residues. Trimming cost V 6 bases and J 10 bases, with 15 bases left between them. Germline V gene data show CDR1 as SGHTA and CDR2 as FQGNSA. CDR3 loop: CASRTDAGVYTF. The CDR3 region has the DNA TGTGCCAGCAGAACGGACGCGGGGGTCTACACCTTC.

This chain links TRBV7-9 with TRBJ2-2; D may correspond to TRBD1 or TRBD2 (6 bases each). Germline CDR1 and CDR2: SEHNR and FQNEAQ (reference sequence). The V end was cut by 2 bases, the J end by 6 bases, with 19 bases between. CDR3 length: 17 residues. CDR3 DNA sequence: TGTGCCAGCAGCTTAACGGGGGCAGGGGTACTACCCGGGGAGCTGTTTTTT. Translation: CASSLTGAGVLPGELFF.

This clone was observed once. The V gene is TRBV10-3, the J gene TRBJ2-7, with D maybe TRBD1 (6 bases). The CDR3 runs to 13 residues. V was pared by 9 bases and J by 1 base, with 13 bases between. CDR1 and CDR2 (germline): ENHRY, SYGVKD. The CDR3 sequence: CAIRQDPSYEQYF. CDR3 bases: TGTGCCATTCGACAGGACCCTTCCTACGAGCAGTACTTC.

This chain links TRBV18 with TRBJ2-5; 9 bases are a match to TRBD1. This CDR3 has 15 amino acids. CDR1 is KGHSH and CDR2 is LQKENI in the germline V gene. V lost 2 bases, J lost 0 bases, and 1 base stayed unmatched. The CDR3 loop is CASSPGTGYQETQYF. CDR3 sequence (DNA): TGTGCCAGCTCACCAGGGACAGGGTACCAAGAGACCCAGTACTTC.

The chain employs TRBV2 and TRBJ2-7, with D maybe TRBD2 (5 bases). This CDR3 has 16 residues. Germline assignment: CDR1 SNHLY and CDR2 FYNNEI. Trimming removed 6 bases at V and 0 bases at J, with 18 bases between. The CDR3 DNA is TGTGCCAGCAGCCGTCACGGGGTCCCGAGCTCCTACGAGCAGTACTTC. Residues: CASSRHGVPSSYEQYF.

The chain couples TRBV5-8 to TRBJ1-2, with a weak D call TRBD1 (5 bases). V lost 4 bases and J 4 bases, leaving 11 bases between the germline ends. The CDR3 loop spans 13 amino acids. CDR1 is SGHTS, CDR2 YDEGEE, per germline. The CDR3 sequence is CASSPLGGYGYTF. CDR3 nucleotide sequence: TGTGCCAGCAGCCCCCTCGGGGGCTATGGCTACACCTTC.

V and J are TRBV29-1 and TRBJ1-2; 7 bases agree with TRBD1. The CDR3 spans 14 residues. V gave up 1 base and J gave up 1 base; unmatched junction bases: 3. Germline V gives CDR1 SQVTM, CDR2 ANQGSEA. The CDR3 DNA reads TGCAGCGTTGAAGGGGGGGACAGTAACTATGGCTACACCTTC. Its translation is CSVEGGDSNYGYTF.

The chain combines TRBV10-3 with TRBJ2-3; TRBD2 aligns across 11 bases. After removal of 2 bases from V and 5 bases from J, the junction contained 12 bases not matched to a gene. CDR3 length equals 18 residues. CDR1 ENHRY and CDR2 SYGVKD come from the germline V gene. CDR3 nucleotide sequence: TGTGCCATCAGTGAGGAGCTAGCGGGAGGCCCCGGAGGAGATACGCAGTATTTT. Translation gives CAISEELAGGPGGDTQYF.

The chain uses TRBV5-6 and TRBJ1-5; 9 nucleotides line up with TRBD1. Germline-derived CDR1 and CDR2 are SGHDT and YYEEEE. V lost 5 bases and J lost 7; bases outside the gene matches: 7. The CDR3 has 14 amino acids. CDR3 in DNA: TGTGCCAGCAGTTTTACAGGGGGCTGGCAGCCCCAGCATTTT. Translating it yields CASSFTGGWQPQHF.

This clone appeared a single time. The chain carries TRBV7-9 and TRBJ2-1; 9 bases align to TRBD2. V was pared by 7 bases and J by 6 bases, with 10 bases of the junction left unmatched. CDR1 is SEHNR and CDR2 is FQNEAQ in the germline V gene (reference sequence). The CDR3 sequence is 15 residues long. The CDR3 sequence is CASTAWGLAGNEQFF. In DNA form, the CDR3 reads TGTGCCAGCACCGCTTGGGGACTAGCAGGCAATGAGCAGTTCTTC.

This clone was seen just once. J is TRBJ2-3 and V is TRBV19; D perhaps matches TRBD1 (6 bases). Trimming removed 6 bases from V and 4 bases from J, with 14 bases in between. Germline V CDR1 and CDR2: LNHDA, SQIVND (reference sequence). The CDR3 is 14 residues long. DNA for the CDR3: TGTGCCAGTAGGGCGAAACAGGGTGCAGATACGCAGTATTTT. This codes for CASRAKQGADTQYF.

The J gene is TRBJ2-3, the V gene TRBV4-3; no reliable D call. The CDR3 loop spans 16 amino acids. CDR1 LGHNA and CDR2 YSLEER come from the germline V gene. The V end lost 5 bases, the J end lost 2 bases, and 17 bases lay between the germline ends. The CDR3, as DNA: TGCGCCAGCAGCACGTATACGGCCAGTCCCACAGATACGCAGTATTTT. This sequence encodes CASSTYTASPTDTQYF.

This clone has a single count. V usage is TRBV18 and J usage is TRBJ2-1, with a weak D call TRBD1 (6 bases). With 6 bases removed from V and 4 bases from J, the gap between germline ends came to 13 bases. Per germline, CDR1 KGHSH and CDR2 LQKENI. This CDR3 is 14 amino acids long. The CDR3 loop is CASSGAGDYNEQFF. The DNA for the CDR3 is TGTGCCAGCTCGGGGGCCGGGGATTACAATGAGCAGTTCTTC.

This chain links TRBV20-1 with TRBJ2-7; the D is unclear. The CDR3 is 11 residues long. Trimming took off 2 bases at V and 6 bases at J, with 8 bases between the two ends. Germline V gives CDR1 DFQATT, CDR2 SNEGSKA (reference sequence). CDR3 DNA sequence: TGCAGTGCTAGACCCCATGGCGAGCAGTACTTC. It codes for CSARPHGEQYF.

The rearrangement uses TRBV9 and TRBJ2-1; 8 bases are a match to TRBD2. Unmatched junction bases numbered 4, after V lost 0 bases and J lost 5 bases. CDR1 and CDR2 from the germline V gene are SGDLS and YYNGEE. The CDR3 has 15 residues. CDR3 nucleotide sequence: TGTGCCAGCAGCGTAGGCGGGGGGCTGCACAATGAGCAGTTCTTC. It codes for CASSVGGGLHNEQFF.

The gene calls are TRBV5-4 and TRBJ2-7; 7 nucleotides line up with TRBD1. The CDR3 is made up of 13 amino acids. Germline-derived CDR1 and CDR2 are SGHNT and YYREEE (reference sequence). V gave up 1 base and J gave up 5 bases; unmatched junction bases: 3. The DNA of the CDR3 is TGTGCCAGCAGCTTGACAGGGGTGAACGAGCAGTACTTC. It is translated as CASSLTGVNEQYF. Full variable domain (rest looked up from reference TRBV5-4 and TRBJ2-7): ETGVTQSPTHLIKTRGQQVTLRCSSQSGHNTVSWYQQALGQGPQFIFQYYREEENGRGNFPPRFSGLQFPNYSSELNVNALELDDSALYLCASSLTGVNEQYFGPGTRLTVT.

V is TRBV7-9 and J is TRBJ2-5, with 11 bases identical to TRBD2. V lost 5 bases, J lost 3 bases, and 11 bases stayed unmatched. This CDR3 is built from 17 residues. Per germline, CDR1 SEHNR and CDR2 FQNEAQ (reference sequence). CDR3 DNA sequence: TGTGCCAGCAGCCCCGACCACGGACTAGCGGGTGAAGAGACCCAGTACTTC. It is translated as CASSPDHGLAGEETQYF.

The J gene is TRBJ1-2, the V gene TRBV7-9; 7 nucleotides match TRBD1. J lost 4 bases, V lost 5 bases, and 10 bases had no gene match. Germline CDR1 and CDR2: SEHNR and FQNEAQ (reference sequence). This CDR3 region has 15 residues. CDR3 sequence (DNA): TGTGCCAGCAGCGCCGGGACAGTCAGCCCCTATGGCTACACCTTC. Protein sequence: CASSAGTVSPYGYTF. The variable domain in full, completed from reference TRBV7-9 and TRBJ1-2, reads DTGVSQNPRHKITKRGQNVTFRCDPISEHNRLYWYRQTLGQGPEFLTYFQNEAQLEKSRLLSDRFSAERPKGSFSTLEIQRTEQGDSAMYLCASSAGTVSPYGYTFGSGTRLTVV.

V and J are TRBV28 and TRBJ1-2, with D hard to call. In germline, CDR1 is MDHEN, CDR2 SYDVKM. CDR3 length: 14 amino acids. V dropped 7 bases and J dropped 4 bases, with 16 bases sitting between them. CDR3 protein: CASIAPGLSYGYTF. The CDR3 coding sequence is TGTGCCAGCATCGCCCCAGGCTTGTCCTATGGCTACACCTTC.